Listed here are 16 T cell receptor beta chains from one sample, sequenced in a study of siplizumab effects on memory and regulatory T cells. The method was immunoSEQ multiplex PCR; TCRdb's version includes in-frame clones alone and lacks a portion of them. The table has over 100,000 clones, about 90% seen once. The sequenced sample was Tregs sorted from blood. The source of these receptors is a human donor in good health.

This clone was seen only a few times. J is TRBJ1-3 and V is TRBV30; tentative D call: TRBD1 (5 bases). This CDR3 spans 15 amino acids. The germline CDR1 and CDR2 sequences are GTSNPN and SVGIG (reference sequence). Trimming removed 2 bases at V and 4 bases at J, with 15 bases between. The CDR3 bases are TGTGCCTGGAGTCCCGTGCAGGGTTGGGGAAACACCATATATTTT. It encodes CAWSPVQGWGNTIYF. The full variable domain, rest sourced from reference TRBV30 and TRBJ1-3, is SQTIHQWPATLVQPVGSPLSLECTVEGTSNPNLYWYRQAAGRGLQLLFYSVGIGQISSEVPQNLSASRPQDRQFILSSKKLLLSDSGFYLCAWSPVQGWGNTIYFGEGSWLTVV.

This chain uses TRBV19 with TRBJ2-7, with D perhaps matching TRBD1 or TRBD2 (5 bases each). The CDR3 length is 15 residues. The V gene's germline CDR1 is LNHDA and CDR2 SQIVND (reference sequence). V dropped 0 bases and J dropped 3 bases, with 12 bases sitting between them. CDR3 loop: CASSIDTGDRYEQYF. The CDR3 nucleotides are TGTGCCAGTAGTATAGATACTGGGGACCGCTACGAGCAGTACTTC.

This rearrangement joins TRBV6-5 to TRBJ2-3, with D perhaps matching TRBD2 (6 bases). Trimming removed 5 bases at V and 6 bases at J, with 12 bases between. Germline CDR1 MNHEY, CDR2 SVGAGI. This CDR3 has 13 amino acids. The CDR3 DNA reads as TGTGCCAGCAGTGCCGGGGGATGGGATACGCAGTATTTT. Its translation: CASSAGGWDTQYF.

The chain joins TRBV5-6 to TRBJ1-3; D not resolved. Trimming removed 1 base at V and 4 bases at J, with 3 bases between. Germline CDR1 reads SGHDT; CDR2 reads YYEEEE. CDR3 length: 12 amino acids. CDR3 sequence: CASSLKGNTIYF. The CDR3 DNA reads TGTGCCAGCAGCTTGAAGGGAAACACCATATATTTT.

The DNA for the CDR3 is TGTGCCAGCAGCCGGACAGGATCGGCAGATACGCAGTATTTT. As protein: CASSRTGSADTQYF. The chain uses TRBV2 and TRBJ2-3; 7 bases fit TRBD1. Germline CDR1 SNHLY, CDR2 FYNNEI. The CDR3 consists of 14 residues. Losses at the gene ends were 6 bases for V and 4 bases for J; bases not matched to a gene: 7.

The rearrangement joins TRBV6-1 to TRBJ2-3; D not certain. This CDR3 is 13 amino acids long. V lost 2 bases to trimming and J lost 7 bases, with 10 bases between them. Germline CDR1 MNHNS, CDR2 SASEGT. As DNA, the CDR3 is TGTGCCAGCAGTGAAAGTAGGTTAAATACGCAGTATTTT. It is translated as CASSESRLNTQYF.

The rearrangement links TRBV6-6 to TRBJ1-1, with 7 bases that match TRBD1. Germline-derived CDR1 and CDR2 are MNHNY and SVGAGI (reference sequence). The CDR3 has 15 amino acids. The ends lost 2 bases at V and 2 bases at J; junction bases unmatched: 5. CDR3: CASSYQTGRNTEAFF. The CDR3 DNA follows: TGTGCCAGCAGTTACCAGACAGGGCGCAACACTGAAGCTTTCTTT.

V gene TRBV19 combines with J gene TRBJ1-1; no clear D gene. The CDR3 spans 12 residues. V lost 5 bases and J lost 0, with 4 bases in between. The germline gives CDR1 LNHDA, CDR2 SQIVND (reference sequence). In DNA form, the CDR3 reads TGTGCCAGTAGTCCCATGAACACTGAAGCTTTCTTT. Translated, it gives CASSPMNTEAFF.

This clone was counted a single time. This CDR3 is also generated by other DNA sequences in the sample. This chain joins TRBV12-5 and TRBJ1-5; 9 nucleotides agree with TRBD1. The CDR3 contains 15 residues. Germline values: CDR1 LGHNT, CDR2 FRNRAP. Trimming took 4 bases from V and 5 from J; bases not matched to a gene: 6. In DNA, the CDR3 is TGTGCTAGTGGTTCACCCGGGACAGGGTATCAGCCCCAGCATTTT. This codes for CASGSPGTGYQPQHF.

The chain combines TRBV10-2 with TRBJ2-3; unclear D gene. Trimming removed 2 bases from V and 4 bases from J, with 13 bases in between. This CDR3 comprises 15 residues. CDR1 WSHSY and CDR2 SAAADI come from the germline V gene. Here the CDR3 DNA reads TGCGCCAGCAGTGAGGGTATTGTGAGAGCAGATACGCAGTATTTT. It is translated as CASSEGIVRADTQYF.

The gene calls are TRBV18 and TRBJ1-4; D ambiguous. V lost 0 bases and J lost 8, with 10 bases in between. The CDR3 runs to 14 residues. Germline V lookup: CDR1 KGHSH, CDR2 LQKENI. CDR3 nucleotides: TGTGCCAGCTCACCACCGAACCTGGGGGAAAAACTGTTTTTT. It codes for CASSPPNLGEKLFF.

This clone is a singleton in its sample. The CDR3 loop reads CASSMQGASGNTIYF. CDR3 nucleotides: TGCGCCAGCAGCATGCAGGGGGCTAGTGGAAACACCATATATTTT. The chain is built from TRBV5-1 and TRBJ1-3; 8 bases agree with TRBD1. The CDR3 consists of 15 residues. Germline CDR1 reads SGHRS; CDR2 reads YFSETQ. V trimming: 4 bases; J trimming: 3 bases; junction bases outside the gene matches: 6.

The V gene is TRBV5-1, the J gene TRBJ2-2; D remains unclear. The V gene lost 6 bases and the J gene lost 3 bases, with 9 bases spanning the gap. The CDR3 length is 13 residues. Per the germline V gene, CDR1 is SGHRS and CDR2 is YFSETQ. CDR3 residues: CASNRGDTGELFF. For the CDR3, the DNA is TGCGCCAGCAACCGAGGAGACACCGGGGAGCTGTTTTTT.

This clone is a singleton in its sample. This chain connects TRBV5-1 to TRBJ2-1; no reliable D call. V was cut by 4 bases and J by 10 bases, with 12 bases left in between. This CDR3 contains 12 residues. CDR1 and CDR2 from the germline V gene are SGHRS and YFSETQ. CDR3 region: CASSPLGREQFF. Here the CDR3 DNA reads TGCGCCAGCAGCCCACTTGGTAGAGAGCAGTTCTTC.

This CDR3 reads CASSVPPNLLRTNEKLFF. CDR3 nucleotide sequence: TGTGCCAGTAGCGTACCCCCAAACCTCCTAAGGACTAATGAAAAACTGTTTTTT. This sequence joins TRBV19 and TRBJ1-4; D call uncertain. Trimming left V 6 bases short and J 2 bases short, with 22 bases between. The germline CDR1 and CDR2 sequences are LNHDA and SQIVND (reference sequence). This CDR3 comprises 18 residues.

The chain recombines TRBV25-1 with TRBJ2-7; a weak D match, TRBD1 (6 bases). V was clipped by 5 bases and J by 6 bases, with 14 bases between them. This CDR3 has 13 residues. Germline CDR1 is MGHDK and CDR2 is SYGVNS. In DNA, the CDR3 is TGTGCCAGCAGTCAGGGGAATTGGGGCGAGCAGTACTTC. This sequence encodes CASSQGNWGEQYF.